The clone carrying this T cell receptor (beta chain) has just a few counts. This record comes from a study of blood T cell repertoires in COVID-19. The method was immunoSEQ multiplex PCR; TCRdb's version includes in-frame clones alone and lacks a portion of them. Of approximately 270,000 clones listed, 75% to 90% are singletons. Trimming removed 1 base from V and 6 bases from J; junction bases left unmatched: 12. Germline V gene lookup returns CDR1 MGHRA and CDR2 YSYEKL. This CDR3 contains 18 residues. The sequenced sample consisted of peripheral blood. The chain links TRBV4-1 to TRBJ2-3; 11 positions match TRBD2. This clonotype was obtained from a man aged 25-40 years with acute or convalescent COVID-19. In DNA form, the CDR3 reads TGCGCCAGCAGCCAAGGCCCTGGACTAGCGGGCCCCTATGATACGCAGTATTTT. It yields the protein CASSQGPGLAGPYDTQYF.